The clone carrying this TCR beta chain occurred many times. The CDR3 spans 16 residues. Germline CDR1 LGHDT, CDR2 YNNKEL (reference sequence). V was trimmed by 4 bases and J by 0 bases, leaving 13 bases between them. Template material for amplifying TCR beta CDR3 regions consisted of RNA transcripts. The HTBI primer set served for first-round RT-PCR of the TCR CDR3. TCRdb reanalysed the multiplex PCR reads using MiXCR and keeps one entry per CDR3 protein. The table shows some 270,000 distinct CDR3 sequences, with roughly an eighth occurring only once. This sample is drawn from a study of T cells in Graves' hyperthyroidism and ophthalmopathy.

The clonotype originates from a middle-aged woman with Graves' hyperthyroidism. This chain connects TRBV3-1 to TRBJ2-4; TRBD2 is a possible D gene (6 bases). Sequenced input: blood. The CDR3 DNA reads TGTGCCAGCAGCCCGTTCGCGGGACTAGCCAAAAACATTCAGTACTTC. Protein product: CASSPFAGLAKNIQYF.